This T cell receptor (beta chain) was recorded in a study of T cell responses to AZD1222 COVID-19 vaccine. Whole-study results and caveats: Clonal diversity may have been underestimated in mostly white British donors. Spike was spanned by vaccine-associated CD4 TCRs, which were dominant at 160-218 and 743-854. Increased Spike-specific TCR breadth and depth were observed after two AZD1222 doses.

This clone has a single count. Its matching antigen is unknown. Method: immunoSEQ multiplex PCR; TCRdb's copy keeps in-frame clones and lacks some. The table shows under 150,000 clones, with roughly 88% occurring only once. Germline CDR1 and CDR2: LNHDA and SQIVND (reference sequence). Trimming cost V 2 bases and J 7 bases, with 17 bases left between them. CDR3 size: 15 residues. Some second doses came at about 4 weeks and others at about 12 weeks; these were pooled. This TCR was recovered from an adult who received the AZD1222 COVID-19 vaccine. This chain uses TRBV19 with TRBJ1-2; no reliable D call. Sample: peripheral blood, taken 28 days after the second AZD1222 dose. The CDR3, as DNA: TGTGCCAGTAGTATAACGGGATCTCCTCGGGCTGGCTACACCTTC. This gives the protein CASSITGSPRAGYTF. Drawing the rest from reference TRBV19 and TRBJ1-2, the complete variable domain is DGGITQSPKYLFRKEGQNVTLSCEQNLNHDAMYWYRQDPGQGLRLIYYSQIVNDFQKGDIAEGYSVSREKKESFPLTVTSAQKNPTAFYLCASSITGSPRAGYTFGSGTRLTVV.